This T cell receptor (beta chain) is from a study of blood T cell repertoires in COVID-19. Data came from immunoSEQ multiplex PCR; TCRdb stores just in-frame clones and leaves some out. The table lists about 480,000 clones, 70% to 90% of them singletons, with roughly 12% in the top ten. The CDR3 runs 14 residues. Germline V gene lookup returns CDR1 MNHNY and CDR2 SVGAGI (reference sequence). Trimming took 0 bases from V and 0 from J, leaving 4 bases between them. Sequences were obtained from peripheral blood. This sequence joins TRBV6-6 and TRBJ2-3; D is unresolved. The sequence derives from a woman aged 50 to 60 with COVID-19, enrolled during active disease. The CDR3 here is CASSYSESTDTQYF. The CDR3 DNA reads as TGTGCCAGCAGTTACTCGGAGAGCACAGATACGCAGTATTTT.